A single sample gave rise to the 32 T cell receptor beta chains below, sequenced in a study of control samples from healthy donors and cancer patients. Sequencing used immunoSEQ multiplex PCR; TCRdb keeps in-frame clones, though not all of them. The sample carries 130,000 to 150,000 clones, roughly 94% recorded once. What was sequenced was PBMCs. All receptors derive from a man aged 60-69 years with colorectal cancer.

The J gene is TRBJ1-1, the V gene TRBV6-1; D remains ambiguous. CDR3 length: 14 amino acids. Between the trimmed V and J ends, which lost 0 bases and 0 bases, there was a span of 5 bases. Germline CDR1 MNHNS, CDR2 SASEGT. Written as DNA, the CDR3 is TGTGCCAGCAGTGAAGCTCAGTTGAACACTGAAGCTTTCTTT. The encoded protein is CASSEAQLNTEAFF.

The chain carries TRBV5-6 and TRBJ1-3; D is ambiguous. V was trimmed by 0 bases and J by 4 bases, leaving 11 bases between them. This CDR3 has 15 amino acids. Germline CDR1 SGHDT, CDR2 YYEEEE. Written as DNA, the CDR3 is TGTGCCAGCAGCTTGGACAGCCTCAGGGGAAACACCATATATTTT. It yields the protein CASSLDSLRGNTIYF. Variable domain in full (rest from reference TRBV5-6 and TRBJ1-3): DAGVTQSPTHLIKTRGQQVTLRCSPKSGHDTVSWYQQALGQGPQFIFQYYEEEERQRGNFPDRFSGHQFPNYSSELNVNALLLGDSALYLCASSLDSLRGNTIYFGEGSWLTVV.

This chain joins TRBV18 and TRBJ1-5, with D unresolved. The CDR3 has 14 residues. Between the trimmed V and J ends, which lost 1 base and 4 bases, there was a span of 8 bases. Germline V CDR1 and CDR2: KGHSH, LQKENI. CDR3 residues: CASSPQGRNQPQHF. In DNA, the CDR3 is TGTGCCAGCTCACCACAGGGTAGAAATCAGCCCCAGCATTTT.

The CDR3 DNA is TGTGCCAGCAGTTTACTAGCGGGGGTTTACGAGCAGTACTTC. Encoded protein: CASSLLAGVYEQYF. The rearrangement joins TRBV27 to TRBJ2-7; 10 nucleotides match TRBD2. Trimming removed 2 bases from V and 4 bases from J; junction bases left unmatched: 2. Germline V gives CDR1 MNHEY, CDR2 SMNVEV (reference sequence). This CDR3 is built from 14 residues.

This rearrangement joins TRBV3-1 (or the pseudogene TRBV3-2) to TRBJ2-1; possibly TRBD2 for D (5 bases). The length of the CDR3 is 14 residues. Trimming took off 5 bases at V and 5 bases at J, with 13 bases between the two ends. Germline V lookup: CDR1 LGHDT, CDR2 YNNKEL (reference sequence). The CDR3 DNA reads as TGTGCCAGCAGCGACCGGATGGGAGACAATGAGCAGTTCTTC. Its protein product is CASSDRMGDNEQFF.

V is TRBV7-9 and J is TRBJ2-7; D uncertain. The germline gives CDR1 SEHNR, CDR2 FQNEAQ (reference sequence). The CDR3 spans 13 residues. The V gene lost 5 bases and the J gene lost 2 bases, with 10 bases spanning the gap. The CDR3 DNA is TGTGCCAGCAGCGCCGGACCTGCCTACGAGCAGTACTTC. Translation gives CASSAGPAYEQYF.

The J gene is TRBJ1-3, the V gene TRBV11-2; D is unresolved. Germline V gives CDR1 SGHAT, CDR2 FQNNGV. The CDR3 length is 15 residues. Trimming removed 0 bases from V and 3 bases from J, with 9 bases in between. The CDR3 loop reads CASSLDTGFGNTIYF. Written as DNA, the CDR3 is TGTGCCAGCAGCTTAGATACGGGGTTTGGAAACACCATATATTTT.

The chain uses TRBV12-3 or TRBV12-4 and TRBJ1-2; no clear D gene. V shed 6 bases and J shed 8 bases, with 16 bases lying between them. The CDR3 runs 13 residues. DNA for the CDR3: TGTGCCAGCAGCCCTGGAGGGAGGTCAGGCTACACCTTC. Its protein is CASSPGGRSGYTF.

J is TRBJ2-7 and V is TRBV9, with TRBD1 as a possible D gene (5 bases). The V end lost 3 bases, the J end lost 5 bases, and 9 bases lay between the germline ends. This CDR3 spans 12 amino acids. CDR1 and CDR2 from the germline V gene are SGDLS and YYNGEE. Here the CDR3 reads CASSAQGNEQYF. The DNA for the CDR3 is TGTGCCAGCAGCGCCCAGGGTAACGAGCAGTACTTC.

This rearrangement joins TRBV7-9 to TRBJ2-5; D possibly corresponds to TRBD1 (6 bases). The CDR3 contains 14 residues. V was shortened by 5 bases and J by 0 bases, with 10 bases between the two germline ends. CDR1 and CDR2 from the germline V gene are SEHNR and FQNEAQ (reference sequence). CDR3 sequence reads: CASSSRDNQETQYF. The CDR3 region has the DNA TGTGCCAGCAGCAGCCGGGACAACCAAGAGACCCAGTACTTC.

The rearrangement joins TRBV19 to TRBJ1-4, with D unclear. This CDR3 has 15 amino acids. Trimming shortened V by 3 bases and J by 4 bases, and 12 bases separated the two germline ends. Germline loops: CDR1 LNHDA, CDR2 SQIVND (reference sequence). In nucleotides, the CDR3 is TGTGCCAGTAGTATCGGTCAGATGGTTAATGAAAAACTGTTTTTT. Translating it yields CASSIGQMVNEKLFF. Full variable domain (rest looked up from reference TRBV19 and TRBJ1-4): DGGITQSPKYLFRKEGQNVTLSCEQNLNHDAMYWYRQDPGQGLRLIYYSQIVNDFQKGDIAEGYSVSREKKESFPLTVTSAQKNPTAFYLCASSIGQMVNEKLFFGSGTQLSVL.

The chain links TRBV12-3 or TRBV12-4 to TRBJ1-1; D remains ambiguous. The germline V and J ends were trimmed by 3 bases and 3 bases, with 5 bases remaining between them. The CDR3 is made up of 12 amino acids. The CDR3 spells CASSFSYTEAFF. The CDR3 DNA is TGTGCCAGCAGTTTTTCGTACACTGAAGCTTTCTTT.

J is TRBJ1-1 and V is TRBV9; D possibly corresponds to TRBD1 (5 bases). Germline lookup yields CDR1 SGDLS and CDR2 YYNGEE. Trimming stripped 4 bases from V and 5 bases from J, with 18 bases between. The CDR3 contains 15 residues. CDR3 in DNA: TGTGCCAGCAGCCCTACGGGGGGAACCCTTACTGAAGCTTTCTTT. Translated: CASSPTGGTLTEAFF.

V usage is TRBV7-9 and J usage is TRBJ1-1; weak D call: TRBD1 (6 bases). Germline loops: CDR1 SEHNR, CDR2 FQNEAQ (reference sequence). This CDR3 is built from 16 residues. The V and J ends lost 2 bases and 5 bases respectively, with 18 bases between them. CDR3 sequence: CASSLSTGGGWTEAFF. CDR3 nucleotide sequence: TGTGCCAGCAGCTTATCAACGGGAGGGGGATGGACTGAAGCTTTCTTT.

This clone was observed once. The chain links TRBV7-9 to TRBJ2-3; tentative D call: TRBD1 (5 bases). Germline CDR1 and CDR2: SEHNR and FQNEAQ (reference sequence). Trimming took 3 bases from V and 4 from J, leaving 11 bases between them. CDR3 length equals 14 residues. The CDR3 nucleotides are TGTGCCAGCAGCTTCCGGCAGGGCCCAGATACGCAGTATTTT. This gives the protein CASSFRQGPDTQYF.

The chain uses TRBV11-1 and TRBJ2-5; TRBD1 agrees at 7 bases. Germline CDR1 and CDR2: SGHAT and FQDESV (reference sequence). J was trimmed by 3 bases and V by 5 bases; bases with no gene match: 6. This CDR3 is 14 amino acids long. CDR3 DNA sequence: TGTGCCAGCAGCCTCAGGACAGGAAAAGAGACCCAGTACTTC. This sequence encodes CASSLRTGKETQYF. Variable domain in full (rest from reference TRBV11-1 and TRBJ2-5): EAEVAQSPRYKITEKSQAVAFWCDPISGHATLYWYRQILGQGPELLVQFQDESVVDDSQLPKDRFSAERLKGVDSTLKIQPAELGDSAMYLCASSLRTGKETQYFGPGTRLLVL.

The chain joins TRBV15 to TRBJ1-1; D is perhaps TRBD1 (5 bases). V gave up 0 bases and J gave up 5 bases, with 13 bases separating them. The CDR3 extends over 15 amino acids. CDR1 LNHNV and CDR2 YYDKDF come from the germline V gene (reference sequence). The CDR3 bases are TGTGCCACCAGCAGAGATTGGGGGGTAGGAACTGAAGCTTTCTTT. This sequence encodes CATSRDWGVGTEAFF.

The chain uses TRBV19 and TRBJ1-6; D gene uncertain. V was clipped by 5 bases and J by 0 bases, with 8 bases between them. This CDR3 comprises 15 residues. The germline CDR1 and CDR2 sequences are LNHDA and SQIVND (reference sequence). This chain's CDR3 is CASSGQSSYNSPLHF. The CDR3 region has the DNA TGTGCCAGTAGTGGGCAGAGCTCCTATAATTCACCCCTCCACTTT.

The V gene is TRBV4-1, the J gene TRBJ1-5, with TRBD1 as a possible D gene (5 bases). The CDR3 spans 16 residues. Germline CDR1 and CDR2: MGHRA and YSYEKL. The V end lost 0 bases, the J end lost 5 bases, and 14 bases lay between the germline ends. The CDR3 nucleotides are TGCGCCAGCAGCCAAGACAGGGCTCCCCGGGATCAGCCCCAGCATTTT. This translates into CASSQDRAPRDQPQHF.

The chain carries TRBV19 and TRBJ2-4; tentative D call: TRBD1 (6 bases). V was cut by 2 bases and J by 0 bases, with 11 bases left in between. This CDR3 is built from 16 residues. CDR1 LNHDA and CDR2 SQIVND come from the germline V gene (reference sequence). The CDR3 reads CASSITRTVAKNIQYF. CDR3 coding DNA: TGTGCCAGTAGTATAACTAGGACAGTAGCCAAAAACATTCAGTACTTC.

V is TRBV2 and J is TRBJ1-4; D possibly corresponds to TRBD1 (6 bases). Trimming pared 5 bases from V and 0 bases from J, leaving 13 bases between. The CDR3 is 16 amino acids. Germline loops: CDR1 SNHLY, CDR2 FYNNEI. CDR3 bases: TGTGCCAGCAGTACGGGGGCGGGTGCAACTAATGAAAAACTGTTTTTT. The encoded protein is CASSTGAGATNEKLFF.

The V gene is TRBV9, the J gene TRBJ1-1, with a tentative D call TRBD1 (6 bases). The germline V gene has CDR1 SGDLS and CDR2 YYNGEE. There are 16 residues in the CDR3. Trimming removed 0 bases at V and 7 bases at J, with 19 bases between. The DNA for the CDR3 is TGTGCCAGCAGCGTAGCCCAAGACAGCTTACAGGGTGAAGCTTTCTTT. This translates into CASSVAQDSLQGEAFF.

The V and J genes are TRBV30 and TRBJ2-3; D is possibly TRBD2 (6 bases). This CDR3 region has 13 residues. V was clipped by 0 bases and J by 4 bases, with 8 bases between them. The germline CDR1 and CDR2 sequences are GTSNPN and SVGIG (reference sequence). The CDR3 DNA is TGTGCCTGGAGTGTAAGGGAGGCAGATACGCAGTATTTT. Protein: CAWSVREADTQYF.

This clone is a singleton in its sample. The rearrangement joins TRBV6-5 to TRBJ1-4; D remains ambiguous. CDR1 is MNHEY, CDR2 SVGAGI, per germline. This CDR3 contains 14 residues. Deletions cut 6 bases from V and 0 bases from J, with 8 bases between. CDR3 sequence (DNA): TGTGCCAGCAGCACGGGAACAACTAATGAAAAACTGTTTTTT. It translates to CASSTGTTNEKLFF.

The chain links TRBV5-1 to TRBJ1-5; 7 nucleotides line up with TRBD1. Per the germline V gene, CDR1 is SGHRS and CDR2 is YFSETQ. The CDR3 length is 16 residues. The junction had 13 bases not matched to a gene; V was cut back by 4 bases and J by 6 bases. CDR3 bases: TGCGCCAGCAGCCCCTCAGGGGGGGGCCCCACTCAGCCCCAGCATTTT. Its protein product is CASSPSGGGPTQPQHF.

This chain's CDR3 is CASSLGSDTQYF. The CDR3 DNA reads as TGTGCCAGCAGTTTAGGTTCAGATACGCAGTATTTT. The chain recombines TRBV12-3 or TRBV12-4 with TRBJ2-3; unclear D gene. Trimming cost V 1 base and J 4 bases, with 3 bases left between them. This CDR3 contains 12 residues.

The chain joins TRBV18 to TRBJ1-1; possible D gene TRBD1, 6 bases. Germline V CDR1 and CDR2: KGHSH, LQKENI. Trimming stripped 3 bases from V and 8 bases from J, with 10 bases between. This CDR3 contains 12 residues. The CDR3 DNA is TGTGCCAGCTCACCGGGACACTACGAAGCTTTCTTT. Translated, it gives CASSPGHYEAFF.

CDR3 protein: CASSQVTSTIGEQYF. The CDR3 bases are TGCGCCAGCAGCCAAGTAACTAGCACAATCGGGGAGCAGTACTTC. The chain couples TRBV4-1 to TRBJ2-7; perhaps TRBD2 as D (6 bases). The CDR3 runs to 15 residues. The ends were cut back, 1 base at V and 7 bases at J, with 17 bases in the middle. The V gene's germline CDR1 is MGHRA and CDR2 YSYEKL.

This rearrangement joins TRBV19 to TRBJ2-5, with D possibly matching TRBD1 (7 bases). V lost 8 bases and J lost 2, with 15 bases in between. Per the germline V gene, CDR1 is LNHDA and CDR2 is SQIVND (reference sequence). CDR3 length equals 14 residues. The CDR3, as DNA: TGTGCCAGTGGAGGGGGCGGAGGGCAAGAGACCCAGTACTTC. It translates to CASGGGGGQETQYF.

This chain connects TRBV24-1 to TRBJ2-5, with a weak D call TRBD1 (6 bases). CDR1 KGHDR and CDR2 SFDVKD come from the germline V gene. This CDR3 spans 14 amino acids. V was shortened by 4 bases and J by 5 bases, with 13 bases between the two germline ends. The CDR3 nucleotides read TGTGCCACCAGTGAGAGTGCAGGGGCTGAGACCCAGTACTTC. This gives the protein CATSESAGAETQYF.

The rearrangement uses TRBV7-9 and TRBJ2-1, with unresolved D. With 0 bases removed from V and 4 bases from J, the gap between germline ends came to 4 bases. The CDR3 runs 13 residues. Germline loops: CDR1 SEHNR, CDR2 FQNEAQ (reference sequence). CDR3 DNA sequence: TGTGCCAGCAGCTTAGCGGTTTACAATGAGCAGTTCTTC. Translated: CASSLAVYNEQFF.

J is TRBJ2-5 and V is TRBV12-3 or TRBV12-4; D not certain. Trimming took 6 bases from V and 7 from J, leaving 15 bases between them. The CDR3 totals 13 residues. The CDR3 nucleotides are TGTGCCAGCAGGGGCAGTCAGCACCGGACCCAGTACTTC. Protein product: CASRGSQHRTQYF.